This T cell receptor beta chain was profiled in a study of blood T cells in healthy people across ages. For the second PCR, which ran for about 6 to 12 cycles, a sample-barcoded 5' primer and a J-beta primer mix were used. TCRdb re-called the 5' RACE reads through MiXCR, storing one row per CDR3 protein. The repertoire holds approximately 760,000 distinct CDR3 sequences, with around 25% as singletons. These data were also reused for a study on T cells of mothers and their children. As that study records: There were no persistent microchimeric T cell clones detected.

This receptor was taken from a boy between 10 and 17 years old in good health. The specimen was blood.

The CDR3 nucleotides read TGCAGTGCCTGGGACAGCTCCCTATATGGCTACACCTTC. Translating it yields CSAWDSSLYGYTF. V usage is TRBV20-1 and J usage is TRBJ1-2; 7 bases match TRBD1. The J segment lost 5 bases and the V segment lost 6 bases, leaving 9 bases of the junction unmatched. The CDR3 runs to 13 residues. The germline CDR1 and CDR2 sequences are DFQATT and SNEGSKA (reference sequence).